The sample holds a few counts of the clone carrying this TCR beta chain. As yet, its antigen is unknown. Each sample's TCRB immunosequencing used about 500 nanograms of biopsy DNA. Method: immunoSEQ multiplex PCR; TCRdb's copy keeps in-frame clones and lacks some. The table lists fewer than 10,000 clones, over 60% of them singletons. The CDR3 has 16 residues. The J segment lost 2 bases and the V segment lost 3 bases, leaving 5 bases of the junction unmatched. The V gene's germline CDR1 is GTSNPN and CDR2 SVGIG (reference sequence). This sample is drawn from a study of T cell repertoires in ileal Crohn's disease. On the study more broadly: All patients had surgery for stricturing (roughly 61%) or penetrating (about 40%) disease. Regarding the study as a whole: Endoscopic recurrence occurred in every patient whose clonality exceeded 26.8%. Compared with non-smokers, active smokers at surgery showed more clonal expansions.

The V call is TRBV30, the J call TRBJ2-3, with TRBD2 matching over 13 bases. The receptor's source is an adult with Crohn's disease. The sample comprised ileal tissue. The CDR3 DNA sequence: TGTGCCTGGAGGGAGGGACTAGCGGGGCCCACAGATACGCAGTATTTT. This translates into CAWREGLAGPTDTQYF.